This T cell receptor beta chain was identified in a study of Ad26.COV2.S vaccination and SARS-CoV-2 variants. As for treatment: some 19 received Ad26.COV2.S at low or high dose, single or two shots; several received placebo; per-sample allocation not given. After the first vaccine or placebo injection, samples were drawn on day 63. Boston supplied an adult donor aged 18-55 years. With 5 bases removed from V and 4 bases from J, the gap between germline ends came to 15 bases. The CDR3 length is 14 residues. The germline V gene encodes CDR1 MNHNY and CDR2 SVGAGI (reference sequence). TCRdb keeps only in-frame clones here, not all; method: immunoSEQ multiplex PCR. The data contain about 420,000 clones, approximately 90% of them singletons.

The TCR originated in a person aged 18-60 years who received the Ad26.COV2.S COVID-19 vaccine or a placebo. The input for sequencing was peripheral blood, taken in a trial of Ad26.COV2.S vaccine versus placebo. This chain links TRBV6-6 with TRBJ2-7; D may match TRBD1 or TRBD2 (5 bases each). CDR3 in DNA: TGTGCCAGCAGTCCGGATGGGGGTCAGTACGAGCAGTACTTC. Its protein product is CASSPDGGQYEQYF.